Following are 3 T cell receptor beta chains from one sample sequenced in a study of human T cells and chemical hapten exposure. In TCRdb, the RACE reads were re-called with MiXCR into one record per CDR3 protein. In the table there are under 150,000 distinct CDR3 sequences, about 12% of which are singletons. Time point defined: patch test 1, 2 weeks after DPC sensitization. Treatment meaning: therapeutic diphenylcyclopropenone sensitization with weekly scalp DPC. The sequencing here drew on whole blood, taken in connection with sensitization to the hapten diphenylcyclopropenone (DPC). The receptors here all came from a woman aged 45-65 years with alopecia areata. Some clones in this sample may be carry-over from other donors' samples.

V usage is TRBV11-2 and J usage is TRBJ2-6; D is unclear. Germline loops: CDR1 SGHAT, CDR2 FQNNGV. The CDR3 is made up of 14 amino acids. V shed 7 bases and J shed 0 bases, with 7 bases lying between them. CDR3 protein: CASTQYSGANVLTF. CDR3 nucleotide sequence: TGTGCCAGCACGCAATACTCTGGGGCCAACGTCCTGACTTTC.

The CDR3 DNA reads TGTGCCAGCAGTGGGATCGGTGGGATAGCCAAAAACATTCAGTACTTC. Its translation is CASSGIGGIAKNIQYF. The chain links TRBV6-1 to TRBJ2-4; no reliable D call. CDR1 and CDR2 from the germline V gene are MNHNS and SASEGT. The V end lost 4 bases, the J end lost 0 bases, and 13 bases lay between the germline ends. This CDR3 comprises 16 residues.

This clonotype was observed at least ten times. The chain is built from TRBV5-1 and TRBJ2-3, with 9 bases identical to TRBD2. V shed 1 base, J shed 5 bases, and the junction held 5 bases outside the gene matches. The CDR3 covers 15 residues. The germline V gene has CDR1 SGHRS and CDR2 YFSETQ. CDR3 sequence (DNA): TGCGCCAGCAGCTTGAGTAGCGGGAGTCAAGATACGCAGTATTTT. Amino acid sequence: CASSLSSGSQDTQYF.